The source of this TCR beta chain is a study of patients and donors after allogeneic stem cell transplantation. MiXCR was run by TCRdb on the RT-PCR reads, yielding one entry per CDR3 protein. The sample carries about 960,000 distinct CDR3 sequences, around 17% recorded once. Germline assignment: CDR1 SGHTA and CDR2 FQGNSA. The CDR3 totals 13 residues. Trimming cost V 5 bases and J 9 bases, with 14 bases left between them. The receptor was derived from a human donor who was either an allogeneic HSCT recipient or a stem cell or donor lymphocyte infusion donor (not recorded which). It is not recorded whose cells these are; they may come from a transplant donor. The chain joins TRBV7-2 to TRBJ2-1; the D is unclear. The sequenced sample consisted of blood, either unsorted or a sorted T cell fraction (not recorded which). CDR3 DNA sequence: TGTGCCAGCAGCCTAAGCCCGTTGGGTGAGCAGTTCTTC. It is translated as CASSLSPLGEQFF.